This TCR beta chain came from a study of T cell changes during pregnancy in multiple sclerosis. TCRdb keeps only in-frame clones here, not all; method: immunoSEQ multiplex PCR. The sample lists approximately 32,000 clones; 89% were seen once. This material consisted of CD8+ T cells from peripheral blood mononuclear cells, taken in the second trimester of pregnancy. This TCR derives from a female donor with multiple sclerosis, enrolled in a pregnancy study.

CDR3 nucleotides: TGTGCCAGCACCAGCCCTAGAGAGGGAACGGCTGAAGGCTACACCTTC. This translates into CASTSPREGTAEGYTF. The chain links TRBV2 to TRBJ1-2; unclear D gene. Germline V gives CDR1 SNHLY, CDR2 FYNNEI. The CDR3 is made up of 16 amino acids. V lost 7 bases to trimming and J lost 8 bases, with 26 bases between them. Combining the CDR3 with reference TRBV2 and TRBJ1-2 gives the whole variable domain EPEVTQTPSHQVTQMGQEVILRCVPISNHLYFYWYRQILGQKVEFLVSFYNNEISEKSEIFDDQFSVERPDGSNFTLKIRSTKLEDSAMYFCASTSPREGTAEGYTFGSGTRLTVV.